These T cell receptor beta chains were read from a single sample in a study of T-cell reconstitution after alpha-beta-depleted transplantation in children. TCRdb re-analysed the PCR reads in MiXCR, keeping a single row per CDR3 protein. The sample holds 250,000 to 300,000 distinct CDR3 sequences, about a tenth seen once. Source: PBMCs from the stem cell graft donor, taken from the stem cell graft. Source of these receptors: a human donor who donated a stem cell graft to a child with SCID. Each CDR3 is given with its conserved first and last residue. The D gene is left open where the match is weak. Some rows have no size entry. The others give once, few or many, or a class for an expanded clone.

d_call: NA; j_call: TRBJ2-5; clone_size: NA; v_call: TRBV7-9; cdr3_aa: CASSFSVQETQYF; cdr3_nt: TGTGCCAGCAGCTTTTCCGTCCAAGAGACCCAGTACTTC
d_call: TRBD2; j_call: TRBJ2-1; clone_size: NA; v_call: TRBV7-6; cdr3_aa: CASSLEFTGGYNEQFF; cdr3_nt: TGTGCCAGCAGCTTAGAATTTACGGGGGGCTACAATGAGCAGTTCTTC
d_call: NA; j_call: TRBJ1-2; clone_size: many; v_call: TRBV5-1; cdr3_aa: CASSRSGPNYGYTF; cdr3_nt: TGCGCCAGCAGCCGATCAGGCCCCAACTATGGCTACACCTTC
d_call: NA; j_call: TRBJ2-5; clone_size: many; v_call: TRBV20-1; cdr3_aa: CSARQGGDLGETQYF; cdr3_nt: TGCAGTGCTAGACAGGGTGGGGATCTTGGGGAGACCCAGTACTTC
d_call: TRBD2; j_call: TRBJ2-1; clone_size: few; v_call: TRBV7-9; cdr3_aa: CASRRGTSSYNEQFF; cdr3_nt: TGTGCCAGCCGAAGAGGGACTAGCTCCTACAATGAGCAGTTCTTC
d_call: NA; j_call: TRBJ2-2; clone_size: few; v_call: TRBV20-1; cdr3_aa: CSASRLTGELFF; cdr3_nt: TGCAGTGCTAGTCGACTCACCGGGGAGCTGTTTTTT
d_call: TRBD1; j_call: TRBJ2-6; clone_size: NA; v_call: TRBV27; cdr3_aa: CASRSPGQGVGANVLTF; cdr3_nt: TGTGCCAGCAGATCCCCGGGACAGGGGGTTGGGGCCAACGTCCTGACTTTC
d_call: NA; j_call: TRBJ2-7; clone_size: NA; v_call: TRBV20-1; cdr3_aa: CSARGMAYEQYF; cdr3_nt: TGCAGTGCTAGAGGTATGGCCTACGAGCAGTACTTC
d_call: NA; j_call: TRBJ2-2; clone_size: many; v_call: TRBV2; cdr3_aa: CASKTGANTGELFF; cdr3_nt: TGTGCCAGCAAGACGGGGGCGAACACCGGGGAGCTGTTTTTT
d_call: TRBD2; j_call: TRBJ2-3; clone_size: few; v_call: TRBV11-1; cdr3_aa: CASSSRAMGLAETDTQYF; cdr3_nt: TGTGCCAGCAGCTCCCGGGCCATGGGACTAGCGGAAACAGATACGCAGTATTTT
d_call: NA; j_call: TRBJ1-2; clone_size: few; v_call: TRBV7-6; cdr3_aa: CASSPRSGDVYGYTF; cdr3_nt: TGTGCCAGCAGCCCCCGGTCGGGGGACGTCTATGGCTACACCTTC
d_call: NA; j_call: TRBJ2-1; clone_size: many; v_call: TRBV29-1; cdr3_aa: CSVEGDNEQFF; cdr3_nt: TGCAGCGTTGAGGGCGACAATGAGCAGTTCTTC
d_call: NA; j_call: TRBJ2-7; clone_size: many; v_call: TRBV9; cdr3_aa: CASSVESETEQYF; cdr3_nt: TGTGCCAGCAGCGTAGAATCGGAGACCGAGCAGTACTTC
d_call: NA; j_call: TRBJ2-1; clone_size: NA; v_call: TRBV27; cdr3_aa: CASGGAGGYSYNEQFF; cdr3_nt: TGTGCCAGCGGCGGGGCAGGGGGGTACTCCTACAATGAGCAGTTCTTC
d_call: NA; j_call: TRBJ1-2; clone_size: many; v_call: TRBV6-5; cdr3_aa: CASSYSVPANYGYTF; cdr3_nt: TGTGCCAGCAGTTACTCGGTACCGGCTAACTATGGCTACACCTTC
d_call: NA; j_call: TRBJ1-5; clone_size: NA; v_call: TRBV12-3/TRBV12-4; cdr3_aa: CASSTIGGGQPQHF; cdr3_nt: TGTGCCAGCAGCACCATCGGGGGGGGACAGCCCCAGCATTTT
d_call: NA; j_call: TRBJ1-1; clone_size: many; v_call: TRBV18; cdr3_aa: CASSPPRDGNTEAFF; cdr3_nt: TGTGCCAGCTCACCACCTCGGGACGGGAACACTGAAGCTTTCTTT
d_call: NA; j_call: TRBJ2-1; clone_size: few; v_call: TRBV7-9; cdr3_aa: CASSSAPASRNEQFF; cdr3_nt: TGTGCCAGCAGCTCAGCCCCGGCCTCCAGAAATGAGCAGTTCTTC
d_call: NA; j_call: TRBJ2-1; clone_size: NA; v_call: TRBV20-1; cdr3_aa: CSARVPRSANEQFF; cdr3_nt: TGCAGTGCTAGAGTGCCGCGATCGGCCAATGAGCAGTTCTTC